Following are 17 T cell receptor beta chains from one sample sequenced in a study of T cell responses to AZD1222 COVID-19 vaccine (dated by TCRdb to the early 2020s). Library preparation used the immunoSEQ multiplex PCR assay. Sourced from immuneACCESS, this table was stored by TCRdb with only in-frame sequences that have V and J called. A share of the clones is absent; for the studies checked, an unresolved V gene accounts for under half, and the remainder has no known explanation. The sample table holds 84,000 or so clones, of which around 90% were seen once. The biggest ten clones account for less than 5.5% of the sample. According to the study, the label for this sample's time point signals: baseline before first vaccination. According to the study, the label for this sample's treatment or condition signals: meningococcal conjugate vaccine given as trial control. Sample: peripheral blood, taken on day 0 of MenACWY control vaccination. The receptors derive from an adult in good health.

The J gene is TRBJ1-4, the V gene TRBV18; the D is unclear. The V and J ends lost 4 bases and 2 bases respectively, with 14 bases between them. This CDR3 comprises 16 residues. Germline V gene sequence: CDR1 KGHSH, CDR2 LQKENI. The DNA for the CDR3 is TGTGCCAGCTCACTCGACCAGGCGAGCACTAATGAAAAACTGTTTTTT. Its protein is CASSLDQASTNEKLFF.

V is TRBV6-2 or TRBV6-3 and J is TRBJ2-3; D possibly corresponds to TRBD2 (6 bases). Trimming removed 3 bases from V and 2 bases from J, with 9 bases in between. The germline CDR1 and CDR2 sequences are MNHEY and SVGEGT. This CDR3 has 14 residues. CDR3 protein: CASSYRGSTDTQYF. The CDR3 bases are TGTGCCAGCAGTTATCGGGGGTCCACAGATACGCAGTATTTT.

The chain uses TRBV28 and TRBJ1-4; a weak D match, TRBD1 (5 bases). The length of the CDR3 is 13 residues. Germline-derived CDR1 and CDR2 are MDHEN and SYDVKM. The V gene lost 6 bases and the J gene lost 10 bases, with 15 bases spanning the gap. The CDR3 here is CASRPDPGGKLFF. CDR3 nucleotide sequence: TGTGCCAGCAGACCCGACCCGGGGGGAAAACTGTTTTTT.

The chain employs TRBV9 and TRBJ2-3; weak D call: TRBD1 (5 bases). Germline V lookup: CDR1 SGDLS, CDR2 YYNGEE. The CDR3 has 18 amino acids. Trimming took 4 bases from V and 2 from J, leaving 23 bases between them. The CDR3: CASSPHGADSSFTDTQYF. CDR3 sequence (DNA): TGTGCCAGCAGCCCCCACGGAGCAGACAGTTCCTTCACAGATACGCAGTATTTT. Using reference TRBV9 and TRBJ2-3 for the parts outside the CDR3, the full variable domain is DSGVTQTPKHLITATGQRVTLRCSPRSGDLSVYWYQQSLDQGLQFLIQYYNGEERAKGNILERFSAQQFPDLHSELNLSSLELGDSALYFCASSPHGADSSFTDTQYFGPGTRLTVL.

V and J are TRBV7-2 and TRBJ2-7; tentatively, D is TRBD2 (6 bases). CDR3 length: 15 residues. The germline gives CDR1 SGHTA, CDR2 FQGNSA. V lost 2 bases to trimming and J lost 2 bases, with 13 bases between them. Written as DNA, the CDR3 is TGTGCCAGCAGCTTAATCGGCGGGGACCCCTACGAGCAGTACTTC. Translation gives CASSLIGGDPYEQYF.

This chain joins TRBV6-6 and TRBJ1-1; possibly TRBD1 for D (5 bases). Trimming left V 5 bases short and J 4 bases short, with 11 bases between. The V gene's germline CDR1 is MNHNY and CDR2 SVGAGI (reference sequence). This CDR3 region has 13 residues. DNA for the CDR3: TGTGCCAGCAGTCCGGGGCCGACCACTGAAGCTTTCTTT. Translated: CASSPGPTTEAFF.

This clone was counted once. The rearrangement joins TRBV2 to TRBJ1-6; possible D gene TRBD1, 5 bases. Trimming cost V 6 bases and J 13 bases, with 19 bases left between them. Germline V gene data show CDR1 as SNHLY and CDR2 as FYNNEI. The CDR3 runs 14 residues. In nucleotides, the CDR3 is TGTGCCAGCAGCCGTGGGGCCAGTAGCAGGCCCCTCCACTTT. Translation gives CASSRGASSRPLHF.

The CDR3 bases are TGTGCCAGCACCCTTAGAGGAGGGGGCGGGAACAATGAGCAGTTCTTC. Translating it yields CASTLRGGGGNNEQFF. The rearrangement uses TRBV7-6 and TRBJ2-1, with D perhaps matching TRBD1 (7 bases). CDR3 length equals 16 residues. V dropped 7 bases and J dropped 5 bases, with 21 bases sitting between them. CDR1 and CDR2 from the germline V gene are SGHVS and FNYEAQ.

The chain carries TRBV6-1 and TRBJ2-2, with 11 bases aligning to TRBD1. Trimming removed 2 bases from V and 6 bases from J; junction bases left unmatched: 8. The CDR3 runs to 17 residues. Germline CDR1 reads MNHNS; CDR2 reads SASEGT. The DNA of the CDR3 is TGTGCCAGCAGTGAACAGGGACAGGGGGTTTACGCCGGGGAGCTGTTTTTT. This translates into CASSEQGQGVYAGELFF.

The genes are TRBV29-1 and TRBJ1-2, with 8 bases matching TRBD1. Trimming took 3 bases from V and 4 from J; bases not matched to a gene: 7. The CDR3 has 14 amino acids. Germline CDR1 reads SQVTM; CDR2 reads ANQGSEA. The CDR3 protein is CSVDGDRRIYGYTF. Here the CDR3 DNA reads TGCAGCGTTGATGGGGACAGGAGGATCTATGGCTACACCTTC.

The rearrangement joins TRBV4-2 to TRBJ2-6; tentative D call: TRBD1 (7 bases). The CDR3 covers 20 residues. V lost 0 bases and J 1 base, leaving 19 bases between the germline ends. Germline assignment: CDR1 LGHNA and CDR2 YNFKEQ. The CDR3 sequence is CASSQEASARDSSGANVLTF. CDR3 DNA: TGTGCCAGCAGCCAAGAGGCTAGCGCCAGGGACAGTTCTGGGGCCAACGTCCTGACTTTC.

CDR3 sequence (DNA): TGTGCCACCAGCAGAGATATGGGGATCCGCCATAATTCACCCCTCCACTTT. Protein sequence: CATSRDMGIRHNSPLHF. V usage is TRBV15 and J usage is TRBJ1-6; D ambiguous. From germline, CDR1 is LNHNV and CDR2 YYDKDF (reference sequence). V was cut by 0 bases and J by 5 bases, with 14 bases left in between. The length of the CDR3 is 17 residues.

This chain uses TRBV28 with TRBJ1-1; 7 nucleotides match TRBD1. The CDR3 sequence is 15 residues long. V shed 6 bases and J 2 bases; nucleotides not matched to a gene: 9. CDR1 and CDR2 from the germline V gene are MDHEN and SYDVKM. The CDR3 spells CASRSPGTVNTEAFF. As DNA, the CDR3 is TGTGCCAGCAGGTCGCCCGGGACAGTTAACACTGAAGCTTTCTTT.

The chain carries TRBV10-3 and TRBJ2-3; the match to TRBD2 covers 9 bases. CDR1 and CDR2 from the germline V gene are ENHRY and SYGVKD. The V segment lost 6 bases and the J segment 9 bases; nucleotides outside the gene matches: 4. The CDR3 contains 12 residues. CDR3 loop: CAIRPSGMTQYF. In DNA, the CDR3 is TGTGCCATCAGACCTAGCGGGATGACGCAGTATTTT.

The V call is TRBV7-2, the J call TRBJ1-5; maybe TRBD1 (5 bases). V was trimmed by 1 base and J by 5 bases, leaving 12 bases between them. The CDR3 has 15 residues. Germline CDR1 SGHTA, CDR2 FQGNSA. The CDR3 coding sequence is TGTGCCAGCAGCTTAGTGGGGGGATTAGATCAGCCCCAGCATTTT. It encodes CASSLVGGLDQPQHF. Full variable domain (outside the CDR3, taken from reference TRBV7-2 and TRBJ1-5): GAGVSQSPSNKVTEKGKDVELRCDPISGHTALYWYRQSLGQGLEFLIYFQGNSAPDKSGLPSDRFSAERTGGSVSTLTIQRTQQEDSAVYLCASSLVGGLDQPQHFGDGTRLSIL.

V gene TRBV5-6 combines with J gene TRBJ2-7, with D possibly being TRBD1 or TRBD2 (5 bases each). The CDR3 has 14 residues. Between the trimmed V and J ends, which lost 3 bases and 2 bases, there was a span of 12 bases. Germline CDR1 and CDR2: SGHDT and YYEEEE. The CDR3 sequence: CASSSGTTTYEQYF. The DNA for the CDR3 is TGTGCCAGCAGCTCCGGGACGACAACCTACGAGCAGTACTTC.

The rearrangement joins TRBV10-3 to TRBJ2-7; 7 bases line up with TRBD1. J gave up 4 bases and V 0 bases, and 3 bases lay outside the gene matches. Germline V gene sequence: CDR1 ENHRY, CDR2 SYGVKD. This CDR3 has 14 residues. The DNA for the CDR3 is TGTGCCATCAGTGAGTCTCACAGGGGTTACGAGCAGTACTTC. Translation gives CAISESHRGYEQYF.